This T cell receptor (beta chain) is drawn from a study of cytomegalovirus exposure and HLA in healthy donors (dated by TCRdb to about 2017). A note on the overall study: In an earlier analysis of some 550 of the donors, about 270 Gb of sequence data and just under 120 million unique TCR beta sequences from roughly 180 million T cells were reported. High-throughput TCR immunosequencing, statistical association of individual TCRs with disease status, and machine learning were combined to predict cytomegalovirus infection status. Every discovery cohort repertoire had been produced on one sequencing platform. An early release covering more than 500 HLA-typed donors comprised about 290 gigabases of sequencing data and tens of millions of unique TCR sequences. Class I and class II HLA loci were covered by the typing at four-digit resolution. Rather than using new phenotypic data, the later analysis identified candidate immune exposures from TCR beta sequences and from how often those sequences occurred across donors. In a later genetic analysis, genome-wide SNP genotypes for about 55% of the roughly 670 donors were used, and that subset was treated as a discovery cohort. The number of donors typed differed by locus, with about 629-630 for A, B, C, DRB1 and DQB1, approximately 500 for DQA1, 600 to 610 for DPA1, and under 490 for DPB1. A later analysis re-analyzed previously published TCR beta repertoires from 550 to 700 donors and added high-resolution HLA genotyping to study TCR occurrence patterns. Across 300 to 400 genotyped donors of the cohort, an average of about 200,000 unique TCR beta nucleotide sequences per donor were sequenced, and approximately 19% of those sequences were non-productive. The study was designed to test whether signatures of past pathogen exposure could be identified by cataloging public T cell receptors. Five DR-DQ haplotypes were handled as single units for association and clustering because linkage in the cohort was strong. Donor age, sex, ethnicity and CMV serostatus were compiled together with the repertoire data. Besides the first cohort of 666 subjects, a separate validation cohort made up of 120 different subjects was used. The genetic ancestry cluster associated with self-reported Caucasian donors included about 81% of the roughly 400 genotyped donors. The T cell repertoires of some 700 subjects were profiled by immunosequencing and related to cytomegalovirus serostatus. An earlier analysis of 587 of the donors applied high-throughput TCR beta sequencing to assess whether each TCR beta V gene segment acted as functional or pseudogenic.

The method was the immunoSEQ multiplex PCR assay. The multiplex PCR relied on a mix of 60 forward primers for TCR Vbeta segments and 13 reverse primers for TCR Jbeta segments. The CDR3 region of rearranged TCR beta genes was amplified from genomic DNA by a multiplex PCR assay. The amplified TCR beta libraries were sequenced on the Illumina HiSeq System as 87-base-pair reads. On the study's bioinformatics: In a later analysis, approximately 74 million unique TCR beta chains were counted across the roughly 670 repertoires, and some 10 million of these chains were shared by at least two donors. To remove PCR and sequencing errors, raw reads were error-corrected and collapsed into unique sequences using a nearest-neighbor algorithm that merged closely related sequences. CDR3 sequences were aligned to IMGT reference sequences to assign V, D and J gene segments. For a sequence to be retained, a match of at least six nucleotides to both a V gene segment and a J gene segment was required. A rearrangement counted as productive if the CDR3 had no stop codons and remained in frame with V and J, and every other rearrangement counted as non-productive. CDR3 was defined by IMGT convention, running from the second conserved V-encoded cysteine to the conserved J-encoded phenylalanine. The earlier analysis of about 530 of the donors excluded any sequence lacking an unambiguous match to a single V gene segment. In an earlier analysis of around 600 of the donors, V segments were called functional above 56.7% productive rearrangements and were called segregating when the between-donor standard deviation exceeded 5%. To diagnose cytomegalovirus status from the catalog of TCR beta chain sequences, a statistical classification framework was built. V and J gene assignment, in a later analysis, came from comparing TCR nucleotide sequences with IMGT/GENE-DB human TR gene sequences. Using the TCRdist pipeline, a later analysis assigned CDR3 sequences along with most-parsimonious VDJ recombination scenarios. In a later analysis, every TCR beta chain was defined by the combination of its CDR3 amino acid sequence and its V-gene family, and reads without a unique V-gene family were dropped. A later analysis removed 592 highly shared, low-generation-probability nucleotide sequences to deal with suspected cross-contamination and a sequencing artifact. A later analysis calculated a clonal expansion index for each public chain from normalized within-repertoire ranks of inferred template counts. In a later analysis, generation probabilities were computed using a VDJ recombination model fitted to out-of-frame rearrangements, and the results were checked against IGoR. In a later analysis, hypergeometric tests were used to score TCR-TCR, TCR-HLA and TCR-CMV co-occurrence, with a repertoire-size bias correction applied to TCR pairs. To estimate false discovery rates, a later analysis permuted the HLA or CMV assignments 20 times. In a later analysis, co-occurring TCRs were grouped using DBSCAN, with TCRdist sequence similarity added in when clustering inside HLA-allele-positive subsets. Repertoires with fewer than 30,000 or more than 120,000 public chains were left out of co-occurrence clustering, as were five repertoires with anomalous nucleotide sharing. In TCRdb, the immuneACCESS table is reduced to in-frame sequences with V and J assigned. These tables do not hold every clone; where another copy was compared, an unresolved V gene accounts for under half, and the others remain unexplained. From that table come the V and J calls and clone size; the DNA was used to work out D and trimming. Within this sample are about 120,000 clones, with about four fifths of them counted one time only. About 3.5% of the sample is in the top ten clones.

In the germline V gene (reference sequence), CDR1 corresponds to LNHNV and CDR2 to YYDKDF. Trimmed from V: 0 bases; trimmed from J: 6 bases; junction bases lacking a gene match: 11. From the cysteine up to the phenylalanine, the CDR3 has a length of 16 residues. The retained sequence is limited to the CDR3, 48 bases, with the frame set at the first base. Study-level results and caveats: A further reported finding was that TCR beta sequences accurately predicted the HLA-A and HLA-B alleles for most subjects in the first cohort. Immune exposure information for the cohort was limited to CMV serostatus. In a later analysis, the rate of TCR association differed among HLA loci, with DRB1 alleles having the most associated TCRs and HLA-C alleles having the fewest. Three of the identified cytomegalovirus-associated TCR beta chains were confirmed in vitro to be specific for cytomegalovirus antigens. Most TCR sequences were observed very rarely across donors, whereas some public TCRs were present in many individuals. Assigning TCR associations to individual alleles was difficult when HLA alleles, especially DR and DQ, strongly co-occurred. Only TCR beta chains were sequenced in this cohort, and the absence of alpha or paired-chain data limited detectable features. At a false discovery rate of 0.05, a later analysis linked roughly 17,000 TCR beta sequences to specific HLA alleles. The sequencing pipeline was judged likely to have produced a cluster of highly shared sequence variants as a technical artifact. The presence/absence analyses assumed that sequencing depth was roughly uniform across donors, and that assumption may not be true. According to a later analysis, parvovirus B19, influenza, CMV and Epstein-Barr virus appeared linked to several top co-occurrence clusters. A later genetic analysis associated a missense DCLRE1C variant with V-gene and J-gene trimming of TCR beta chains, and an independent cohort replicated the association. Some IMGT-functional V segments, including TRBV6-2 and TRBV6-3, could not be told apart with the 87-base-pair reads, so those segments were excluded. It was suggested by the authors that the approach could potentially be generalized to other disease states and immunological phenotypes. Correlated functional status among segregating V segments might reflect linkage disequilibrium, but an unknown experimental factor could not be ruled out. Cytomegalovirus status was reported to be diagnosed by the classifier with high specificity and sensitivity in both the original and validation cohorts. Compared with equally common non-associated chains, HLA-associated TCR beta chains in a later analysis were more clonally expanded and had lower generation probabilities. According to a later genetic analysis, donors in an Asian-associated ancestry cluster had fewer N-insertions in productive TCRs than the roughly 700-donor mean. Broadly in line with IMGT annotations, most TCR beta V segments showed up in productive rearrangements about 90% or about 30% of the time in an earlier analysis of a few hundred of the donors. Most CMV-associated TCR beta chains appeared to be HLA-restricted in a later analysis, and the HLA associations seemed to be driven largely by CMV exposure. Because some donors lacked HLA typing at each locus, the association tests relied only on the typed subset. The study gave a list of under 200 TCR beta chains associated with cytomegalovirus. Because counts were too low, some 16 rarely observed V segments, including chromosome 9 orphons, were excluded from the earlier analysis of 587 of the donors.

The cohort was made up of under 800 healthy bone marrow donors. All cohort members were sampled while nominally healthy, although unrecorded immune exposures were likely present. The donor tested CMV seropositive, placing the donor among the roughly 270 seropositive members of the cohort. A peripheral blood sample was provided by each donor, and peripheral blood mononuclear cells were used for TCR beta sequencing. Genomic DNA was extracted from the blood cell samples with the Qiagen DNeasy Blood Extraction Kit. Turning to this clone: What this receptor recognizes is not known. No qualities accompany the bases; no much larger clone lies one base away.

The chain is encoded by TRBV15 joined to TRBJ2-7, and 7 junctional nucleotides match TRBD1. This TCR derives from a woman between 40 and 55 years old in good health and CMV-seropositive. The sequenced sample consisted of PBMCs. In nucleotide form, the sequence is TGTGCCACCAGCAGAGATTCCGTAGGGGGCGGGTCCGAGCAGTACTTC. This codes for CATSRDSVGGGSEQYF.